These T cell receptor beta chains were read from a single sample in a study of blood T cell repertoires in COVID-19. Profiled with immunoSEQ multiplex PCR; TCRdb holds only in-frame clones, not every one. The table has more than 200,000 clones, 86% seen once. Input material: peripheral blood. These receptors all stem from a man aged 45-65 years with acute or convalescent COVID-19. Each CDR3 is given with its conserved first and last residue. A D gene is named only where the DNA matches it firmly. Not all rows give a size; the values are once, few, many and, for expanded clones, a class.

CDR3 DNA	CDR3 protein	clone size	V gene	D gene	J gene
TGCAGCGCTCGGACCGGACAGGGGCCCGAGCAGTACTTC	CSARTGQGPEQYF	once	TRBV29-1	TRBD1	TRBJ2-7
TGTGCCAGCAGAGAACAGTCCGGGGAGCTGTTTTTT	CASREQSGELFF	few	TRBV12-3/TRBV12-4	-	TRBJ2-2
TGTGCCAGCAGACGCGGGGGGGCAGATACGCAGTATTTT	CASRRGGADTQYF	-	TRBV6-5	TRBD2	TRBJ2-3
TGCGCCAGCCACCCAGAAGCTGGAAACACCATATATTTT	CASHPEAGNTIYF	-	TRBV5-1	-	TRBJ1-3
TGTGCCAGCAGCTGGGACCTCGGGGGGCGCGGTTCCACTGAAGCTTTCTTT	CASSWDLGGRGSTEAFF	few	TRBV4-2	-	TRBJ1-1
TGTGCCAGCAGCTTTCAGGGTCTCAATCAGCCCCAGCATTTT	CASSFQGLNQPQHF	-	TRBV7-2	-	TRBJ1-5
TGTGCCAGCAGTGAGAGAGGGGGAAATTACAATGAGCAGTTCTTC	CASSERGGNYNEQFF	-	TRBV2	-	TRBJ2-1
TGTGCCAGCAGCGTAGGCGGAACTCAGTTAAATGAAAAACTGTTTTTT	CASSVGGTQLNEKLFF	-	TRBV9	-	TRBJ1-4
TGTGCCAGCAGCTCCGAGGGGGTAACAGATACGCAGTATTTT	CASSSEGVTDTQYF	-	TRBV7-9	-	TRBJ2-3
TGTGCCAGCAGTGAGGGGGCGGGTGGACAGCCCCAGCATTTT	CASSEGAGGQPQHF	-	TRBV6-1	-	TRBJ1-5
TGTGCCAGCAGTGACAGGGACAACTATAATTCACCCCTCCACTTT	CASSDRDNYNSPLHF	-	TRBV2	-	TRBJ1-6
TGTGCCAGCAAACGTGGACTAGCGGGGGGGAACCAAGAGACCCAGTACTTC	CASKRGLAGGNQETQYF	-	TRBV27	TRBD2	TRBJ2-5
TGTGCCAGCCGACAGGGAGTGAGCACTGAAGCTTTCTTT	CASRQGVSTEAFF	-	TRBV5-6	TRBD1	TRBJ1-1
TGTGCCAGCAGCTTGAGGAGACTCCTTCACCCCGGGCTGTTTTTT	CASSLRRLLHPGLFF	-	TRBV5-8	-	TRBJ2-2
TGTGCCAGTACCCGGACTAGCGGGGGGGCGGTCGGGGAGCTGTTTTTT	CASTRTSGGAVGELFF	few	TRBV19	TRBD2	TRBJ2-2
TGTGCCAGCAGTCTTACAGGTTCATATTCACCCCTCCACTTT	CASSLTGSYSPLHF	-	TRBV27	-	TRBJ1-6
TGCGCCAGCAGCTTCGGAGACGGGGAGGACTATGGCTACACCTTC	CASSFGDGEDYGYTF	-	TRBV5-1	-	TRBJ1-2
TGTGCCAGTAGTGGGGGCGGGCGACATAATGAAAAACTGTTTTTT	CASSGGGRHNEKLFF	-	TRBV19	-	TRBJ1-4
TGTGCCAGCAGTGAAGAACGTACTTATGGCTACACCTTC	CASSEERTYGYTF	-	TRBV2	-	TRBJ1-2
TGTGCCAGCAGGCGGGACAGGGCCCCCTATAATTCACCCCTCCACTTT	CASRRDRAPYNSPLHF	-	TRBV2	TRBD1	TRBJ1-6
TGTGCCAGCTCCCAGGGGGCTCAGACCTACGAGCAGTACTTC	CASSQGAQTYEQYF	-	TRBV18	TRBD1	TRBJ2-7
TGCGCCAGCAGCCGTTCAGGGGGTCGAACCGGGGAGCTGTTTTTT	CASSRSGGRTGELFF	-	TRBV10-1	TRBD1	TRBJ2-2
TGTGCCAGCTCACTCACAGGGGGTCCCACGGCCACTGAAGCTTTCTTT	CASSLTGGPTATEAFF	once	TRBV18	TRBD1	TRBJ1-1
TGCGCCAGCAGTCAATCGAGGGTCTACGAGCAGTACTTC	CASSQSRVYEQYF	-	TRBV23-1	-	TRBJ2-7
TGTGCCAGTAGAAGGGACAGCCTTAGCCCAGAGACCCAGTACTTC	CASRRDSLSPETQYF	once	TRBV19	TRBD1	TRBJ2-5